Below, 16 T cell receptor beta chains from the same sample are listed, as sequenced in a study of shared clonotypes between healthy human individuals. Using immunoSEQ multiplex PCR, the repertoire was profiled, and TCRdb retains in-frame clones only, with some absent. This table holds about 750,000 clones, around 93% found once. Cells designated naive CD8 were CD45RO-negative and were positively selected for CCR7, with terminally differentiated effector memory CD45RA+ cells excluded. Sequenced sample: naive CD8+ T cells sorted from blood. These receptors all come from a young man in good health.

The genes are TRBV2 and TRBJ2-3; D gene ambiguous. The V end was cut by 0 bases, the J end by 0 bases, with 7 bases between. Per germline, CDR1 SNHLY and CDR2 FYNNEI. The CDR3 runs 15 residues. CDR3 nucleotides: TGTGCCAGCAGTGAAGCGGTTCTGAGCACAGATACGCAGTATTTT. This codes for CASSEAVLSTDTQYF.

This sequence joins TRBV5-1 and TRBJ2-7; TRBD1 matches at 9 bases. CDR3 length: 14 amino acids. The V gene end was trimmed by 4 bases and the J gene end by 1 base; junction bases not matched to a gene: 3. Germline V gene sequence: CDR1 SGHRS, CDR2 YFSETQ. The CDR3 sequence is CASSVGQGSYEQYF. DNA of the CDR3: TGCGCCAGCAGCGTGGGACAGGGATCCTACGAGCAGTACTTC.

The rearrangement joins TRBV9 to TRBJ2-5; no firm D call. V was trimmed by 0 bases and J by 5 bases, leaving 2 bases between them. The CDR3 has 11 amino acids. The germline V gene encodes CDR1 SGDLS and CDR2 YYNGEE. This CDR3 is CASSVDETQYF. CDR3 in DNA: TGTGCCAGCAGCGTAGATGAGACCCAGTACTTC.

V usage is TRBV7-3 and J usage is TRBJ2-7, with D unclear. Germline CDR1 SGHTA, CDR2 FQGTGA. This CDR3 comprises 13 residues. V was clipped by 5 bases and J by 1 base, with 9 bases between them. The CDR3 coding sequence is TGTGCCAGCAGCCTTTCACATTCCTACGAGCAGTACTTC. Residues: CASSLSHSYEQYF.

This rearrangement joins TRBV5-8 to TRBJ1-5; 8 bases are shared with TRBD1. The germline CDR1 and CDR2 sequences are SGHTS and YDEGEE. V shed 6 bases, J shed 0 bases, and the junction held 20 bases outside the gene matches. This CDR3 has 20 residues. Written as DNA, the CDR3 is TGTGCCAGCACCCCGCCCGTCCCGGGACAGGCTTTCTATAGCAATCAGCCCCAGCATTTT. Protein: CASTPPVPGQAFYSNQPQHF.

The chain uses TRBV7-9 and TRBJ2-2; 9 nucleotides line up with TRBD2. In germline, CDR1 is SEHNR, CDR2 FQNEAQ (reference sequence). V gave up 0 bases and J gave up 6 bases; unmatched junction bases: 8. The CDR3 covers 17 residues. The CDR3 nucleotides read TGTGCCAGCAGCTTAGCGCCGGCGGGAGGGCCGGCCGGGGAGCTGTTTTTT. Translated, it gives CASSLAPAGGPAGELFF.

This clone was found a few times. The V and J genes are TRBV4-1 and TRBJ2-7; D is uncertain. There are 14 residues in the CDR3. From germline, CDR1 is MGHRA and CDR2 YSYEKL. Trimming took 4 bases from V and 6 from J, leaving 16 bases between them. CDR3 DNA: TGCGCCAGCAGCCTAAAGGAAGTCCCTACCGAGCAGTACTTC. Amino acid sequence: CASSLKEVPTEQYF.

This chain connects TRBV6-5 to TRBJ1-2; TRBD1 matches 8 bases. The CDR3 spans 15 residues. The V gene's germline CDR1 is MNHEY and CDR2 SVGAGI. J was trimmed by 7 bases and V by 4 bases; bases with no gene match: 11. The CDR3 loop reads CASSFVSGGQGGYTF. DNA for the CDR3: TGTGCCAGCAGTTTCGTTTCAGGGGGCCAGGGTGGCTACACCTTC.

This chain uses TRBV6-5 with TRBJ2-7; D may be TRBD2 (6 bases). The V end lost 4 bases, the J end lost 4 bases, and 17 bases lay between the germline ends. CDR3 length equals 15 residues. Germline CDR1 is MNHEY and CDR2 is SVGAGI. DNA for the CDR3: TGTGCCAGCAGTTTCACTCGTCTAGCGCTATACGAGCAGTACTTC. Residues: CASSFTRLALYEQYF.

The genes are TRBV7-9 and TRBJ1-2; 7 nucleotides agree with TRBD1. The CDR3 is made up of 17 amino acids. Germline-derived CDR1 and CDR2 are SEHNR and FQNEAQ (reference sequence). Trimming at V came to 2 bases and at J to 4 bases, leaving 13 bases not matched to a gene. The CDR3 here is CASSLPGTAARPYGYTF. The CDR3 DNA follows: TGTGCCAGCAGCTTACCCGGGACAGCCGCGCGACCCTATGGCTACACCTTC.

Comment on this clone: The same CDR3 can be traced to other DNA sequences in this sample. V is TRBV28 and J is TRBJ1-4; a possible D gene is TRBD1 (6 bases). The CDR3 covers 14 residues. Between the trimmed V and J ends, which lost 2 bases and 5 bases, there was a span of 9 bases. In germline, CDR1 is MDHEN, CDR2 SYDVKM. The chain's CDR3 is CASSLDRPNEKLFF. CDR3 in DNA: TGTGCCAGCAGTTTAGACAGGCCAAATGAAAAACTGTTTTTT.

Worth noting for this clone: Sequence at one end of the junction differs from germline and may be a read error. The rearrangement uses TRBV27 and TRBJ2-7, with 7 positions matching TRBD1. The CDR3 has 11 residues. CDR1 is MNHEY, CDR2 SMNVEV, per germline (reference sequence). The CDR3 loop reads CASSLGTELSF. The CDR3 nucleotides are TGTGCCAGCAGTTTAGGGACAGAGTTATCCTTC.

V is TRBV2 and J is TRBJ2-7, with D perhaps given as TRBD1 or TRBD2 (5 bases each). Germline loops: CDR1 SNHLY, CDR2 FYNNEI. Trimming cost V 8 bases and J 3 bases, with 8 bases left between them. The CDR3 is 11 residues long. In DNA, the CDR3 is TGTGCCAGCGGGGACCGCTACGAGCAGTACTTC. Translated: CASGDRYEQYF. Complete variable domain (other parts from reference TRBV2 and TRBJ2-7): EPEVTQTPSHQVTQMGQEVILRCVPISNHLYFYWYRQILGQKVEFLVSFYNNEISEKSEIFDDQFSVERPDGSNFTLKIRSTKLEDSAMYFCASGDRYEQYFGPGTRLTVT.

The V and J genes are TRBV9 and TRBJ2-7; 9 bases agree with TRBD1. V dropped 0 bases and J dropped 7; count of bases not matched to a gene: 11. Germline V lookup: CDR1 SGDLS, CDR2 YYNGEE. This CDR3 contains 16 residues. CDR3 nucleotides: TGTGCCAGCAGCGTAGCGGGACAGGGCTGGAGGGATGAGCAGTACTTC. It codes for CASSVAGQGWRDEQYF.

The rearrangement uses TRBV6-5 and TRBJ2-1; possibly TRBD2 for D (6 bases). Germline CDR1 is MNHEY and CDR2 is SVGAGI. The CDR3 length is 16 residues. Trimming left V 1 base short and J 0 bases short, with 10 bases between. This CDR3 reads CASSYWVGSSYNEQFF. Written as DNA, the CDR3 is TGTGCCAGCAGTTACTGGGTCGGGAGCTCCTACAATGAGCAGTTCTTC.

The chain carries TRBV4-1 and TRBJ1-2; 7 bases map to TRBD1. V lost 1 base and J lost 2; bases outside the gene matches: 7. The CDR3 totals 16 residues. The germline CDR1 and CDR2 sequences are MGHRA and YSYEKL. The CDR3 nucleotides are TGCGCCAGCAGCCAAGTGACAGGGCTGGGCAACTATGGCTACACCTTC. Its translation: CASSQVTGLGNYGYTF.